The T cell receptor beta chain under discussion was sequenced for a study of blood T cell repertoires in COVID-19. Here immunoSEQ multiplex PCR was the method, and the copy in TCRdb shows in-frame clones only, minus some. Here the sample spans 200,000 to 300,000 clones, about 79% being singletons. CDR1 and CDR2 from the germline V gene are MNHNS and SASEGT. The V gene lost 0 bases and the J gene lost 7 bases, with 12 bases spanning the gap. The CDR3 runs to 14 residues. The TCR sequence derives from a woman of 80 years or more with acute or convalescent COVID-19. The gene calls are TRBV6-1 and TRBJ1-2; D gene unclear. The sequencing sample was made of peripheral blood. As DNA, the CDR3 is TGTGCCAGCAGTGAAGCTCTTCCCGGAGGTGGCTACACCTTC. Translating it yields CASSEALPGGGYTF.